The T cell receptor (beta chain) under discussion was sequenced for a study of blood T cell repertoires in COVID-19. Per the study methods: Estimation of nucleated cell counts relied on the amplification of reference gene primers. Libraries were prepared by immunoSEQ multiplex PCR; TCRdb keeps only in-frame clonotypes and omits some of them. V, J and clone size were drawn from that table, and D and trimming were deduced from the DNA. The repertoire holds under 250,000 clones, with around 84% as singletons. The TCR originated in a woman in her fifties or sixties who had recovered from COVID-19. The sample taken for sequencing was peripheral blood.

The DNA of the CDR3 is TGTGCCAGCGGAGGGGAAAGGGATGAAGCTTTCTTT. Protein product: CASGGERDEAFF. The genes are TRBV25-1 and TRBJ1-1; D is perhaps TRBD1 (5 bases). The CDR3 spans 12 residues. The V end was cut by 8 bases, the J end by 7 bases, with 14 bases between. CDR1 and CDR2 (germline): MGHDK, SYGVNS. Full variable domain (missing parts from reference TRBV25-1 and TRBJ1-1): EADIYQTPRYLVIGTGKKITLECSQTMGHDKMYWYQQDPGMELHLIHYSYGVNSTEKGDLSSESTVSRIRTEHFPLTLESARPSHTSQYLCASGGERDEAFFGQGTRLTVV.